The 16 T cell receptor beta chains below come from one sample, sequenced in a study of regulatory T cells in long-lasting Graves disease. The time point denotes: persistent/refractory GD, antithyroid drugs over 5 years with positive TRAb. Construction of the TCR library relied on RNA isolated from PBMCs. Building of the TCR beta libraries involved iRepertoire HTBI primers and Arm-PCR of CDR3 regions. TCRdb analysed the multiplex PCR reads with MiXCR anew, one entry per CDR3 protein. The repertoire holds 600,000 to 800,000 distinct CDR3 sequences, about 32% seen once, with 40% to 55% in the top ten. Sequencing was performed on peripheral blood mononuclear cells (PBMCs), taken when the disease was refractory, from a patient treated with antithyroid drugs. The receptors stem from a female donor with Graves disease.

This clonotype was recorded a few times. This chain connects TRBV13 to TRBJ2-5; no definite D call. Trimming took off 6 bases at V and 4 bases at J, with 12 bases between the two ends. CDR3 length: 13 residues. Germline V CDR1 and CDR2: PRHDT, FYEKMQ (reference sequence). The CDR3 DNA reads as TGTGCCAGCAGAGGCGGAGAGCGAGAGACCCAGTACTTC. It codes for CASRGGERETQYF.

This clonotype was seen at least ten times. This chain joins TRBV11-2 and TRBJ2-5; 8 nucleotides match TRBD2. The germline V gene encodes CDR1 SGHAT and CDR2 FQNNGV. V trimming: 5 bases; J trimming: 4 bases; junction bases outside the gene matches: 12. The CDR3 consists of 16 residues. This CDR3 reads CASSQERGQGRETQYF. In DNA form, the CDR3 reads TGTGCCAGCAGCCAAGAGCGGGGGCAGGGTAGAGAGACCCAGTACTTC.

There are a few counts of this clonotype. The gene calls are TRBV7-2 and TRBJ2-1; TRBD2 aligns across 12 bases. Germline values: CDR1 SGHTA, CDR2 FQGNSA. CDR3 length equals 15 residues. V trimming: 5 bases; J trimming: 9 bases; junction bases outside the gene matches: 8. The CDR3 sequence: CASSIRTSGKGEQFF. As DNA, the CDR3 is TGTGCCAGCAGCATTAGGACTAGCGGGAAGGGTGAGCAGTTCTTC.

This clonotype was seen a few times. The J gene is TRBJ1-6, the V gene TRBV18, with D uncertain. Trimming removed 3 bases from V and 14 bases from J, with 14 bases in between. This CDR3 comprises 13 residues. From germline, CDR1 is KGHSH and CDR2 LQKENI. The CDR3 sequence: CASSPHALGALHF. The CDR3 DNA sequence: TGTGCCAGCTCACCCCACGCGCTGGGAGCCCTCCACTTT.

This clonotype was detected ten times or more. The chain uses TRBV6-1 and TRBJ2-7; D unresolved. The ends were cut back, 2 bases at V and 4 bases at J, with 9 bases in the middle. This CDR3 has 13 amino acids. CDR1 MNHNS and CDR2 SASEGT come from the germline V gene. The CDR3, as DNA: TGTGCCAGCAGTGAAACCACCGCTTACGAGCAGTACTTC. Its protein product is CASSETTAYEQYF.

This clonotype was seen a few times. DNA of the CDR3: TGCAGTGCTGGACTACGAGGGGACTCCTACGAGCAGTACTTC. Its translation is CSAGLRGDSYEQYF. The chain employs TRBV20-1 and TRBJ2-7; tentatively, D is TRBD2 (6 bases). Germline-derived CDR1 and CDR2 are DFQATT and SNEGSKA (reference sequence). V shed 5 bases and J shed 0 bases, with 14 bases lying between them. The CDR3 consists of 14 residues.

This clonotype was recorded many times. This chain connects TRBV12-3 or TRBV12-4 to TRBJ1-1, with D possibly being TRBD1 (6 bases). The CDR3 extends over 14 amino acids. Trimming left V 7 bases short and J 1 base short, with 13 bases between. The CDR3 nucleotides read TGTGCCAGCACCCCGGGACAATCGAACACTGAAGCTTTCTTT. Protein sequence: CASTPGQSNTEAFF.

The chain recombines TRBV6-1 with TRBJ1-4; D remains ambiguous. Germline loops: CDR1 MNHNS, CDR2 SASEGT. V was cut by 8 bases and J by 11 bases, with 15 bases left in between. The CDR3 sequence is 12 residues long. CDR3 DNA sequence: TGTGCCAGCCGGCGGAGAGGTGGGAAACTGTTTTTT. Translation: CASRRRGGKLFF.

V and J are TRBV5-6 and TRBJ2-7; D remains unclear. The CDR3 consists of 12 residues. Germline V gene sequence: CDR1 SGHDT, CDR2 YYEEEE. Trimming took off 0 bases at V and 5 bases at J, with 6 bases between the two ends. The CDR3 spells CASSLEHNEQYF. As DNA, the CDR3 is TGTGCCAGCAGCTTGGAACACAACGAGCAGTACTTC.

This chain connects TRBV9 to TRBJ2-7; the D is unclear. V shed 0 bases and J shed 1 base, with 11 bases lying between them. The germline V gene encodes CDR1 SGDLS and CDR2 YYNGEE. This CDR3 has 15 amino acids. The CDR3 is CASSVGGSESYEQYF. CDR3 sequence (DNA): TGTGCCAGCAGCGTAGGTGGGTCCGAGTCCTACGAGCAGTACTTC.

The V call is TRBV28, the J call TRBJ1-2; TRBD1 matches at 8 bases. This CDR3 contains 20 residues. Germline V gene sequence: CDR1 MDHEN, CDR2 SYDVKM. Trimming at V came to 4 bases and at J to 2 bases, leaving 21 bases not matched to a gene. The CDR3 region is CASSSTVPRQGKAGNYGYTF. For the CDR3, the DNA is TGTGCCAGCAGTTCGACCGTCCCCCGACAGGGGAAGGCCGGCAACTATGGCTACACCTTC.

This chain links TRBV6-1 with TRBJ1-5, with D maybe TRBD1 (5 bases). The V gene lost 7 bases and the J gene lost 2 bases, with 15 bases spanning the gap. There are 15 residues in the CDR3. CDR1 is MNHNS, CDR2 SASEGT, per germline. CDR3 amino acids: CASTRRVGGNQPQHF. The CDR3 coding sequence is TGTGCCAGCACCCGAAGGGTGGGGGGCAATCAGCCCCAGCATTTT.

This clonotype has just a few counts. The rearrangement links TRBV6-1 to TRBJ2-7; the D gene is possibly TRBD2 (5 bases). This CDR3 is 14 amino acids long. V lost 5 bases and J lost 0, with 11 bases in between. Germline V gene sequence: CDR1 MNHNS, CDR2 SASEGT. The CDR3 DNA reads TGTGCCAGCAGTCACCTGGGAGCCTCCTACGAGCAGTACTTC. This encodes CASSHLGASYEQYF.

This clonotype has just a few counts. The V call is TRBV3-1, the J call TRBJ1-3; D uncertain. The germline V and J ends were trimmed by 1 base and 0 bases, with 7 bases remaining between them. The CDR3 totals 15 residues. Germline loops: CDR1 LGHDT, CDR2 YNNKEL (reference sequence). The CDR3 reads CASSQGPASGNTIYF. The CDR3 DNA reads TGTGCCAGCAGCCAAGGTCCGGCCTCTGGAAACACCATATATTTT.

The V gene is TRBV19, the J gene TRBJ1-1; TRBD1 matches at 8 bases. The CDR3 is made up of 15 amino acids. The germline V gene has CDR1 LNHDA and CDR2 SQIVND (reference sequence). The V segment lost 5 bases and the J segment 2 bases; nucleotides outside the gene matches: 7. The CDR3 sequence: CASSLPGGGNTEAFF. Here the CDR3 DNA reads TGTGCCAGTAGTTTACCAGGGGGCGGAAACACTGAAGCTTTCTTT.

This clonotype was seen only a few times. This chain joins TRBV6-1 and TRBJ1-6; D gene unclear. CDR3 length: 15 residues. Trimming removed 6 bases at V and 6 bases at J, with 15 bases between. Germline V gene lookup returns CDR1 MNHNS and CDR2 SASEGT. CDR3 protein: CASRLGFTVNSPLHF. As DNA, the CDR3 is TGTGCCAGCAGACTCGGGTTTACGGTTAATTCACCCCTCCACTTT.